Below are 18 T cell receptor beta chains sequenced from a single sample in a study of blood T cells in healthy people across ages (dated by TCRdb to the mid-2010s). Libraries were built with 5' RACE. Sequencing was carried out with an Illumina HiSeq 2500. The second PCR ran for roughly 6 to 11 cycles and used a J-beta primer mix along with a sample-barcoded 5' primer. The raw public reads went through TCRdb reprocessing: fastp at Q25, MiXCR clone calling, in-frame beta chains kept. Every entry covers one CDR3 protein and lists the most common genes and DNA from its rows. The sample table contains about 1.4 million distinct CDR3 sequences; only one count was recorded for roughly 64% of them. The ten largest account for 6.5% to 8.5% of the sample. Specimen: blood. The receptor set was obtained from a man aged 18-30 years in good health.

The chain joins TRBV7-9 to TRBJ1-1; D uncertain. Germline V gives CDR1 SEHNR, CDR2 FQNEAQ (reference sequence). Trimming took 1 base from V and 1 from J, leaving 7 bases between them. The CDR3 extends over 14 amino acids. The CDR3 DNA sequence: TGTGCCAGCAGCTTAGTTCGACCGAACACTGAAGCTTTCTTT. Translating gives CASSLVRPNTEAFF. The full variable domain, its missing parts supplied by reference TRBV7-9 and TRBJ1-1, is DTGVSQNPRHKITKRGQNVTFRCDPISEHNRLYWYRQTLGQGPEFLTYFQNEAQLEKSRLLSDRFSAERPKGSFSTLEIQRTEQGDSAMYLCASSLVRPNTEAFFGQGTRLTVV.

This clonotype has just a few counts. V is TRBV13 and J is TRBJ2-4, with D possibly being TRBD1 (5 bases). The CDR3 consists of 14 residues. V was pared by 3 bases and J by 7 bases, with 13 bases between. Germline assignment: CDR1 PRHDT and CDR2 FYEKMQ (reference sequence). The CDR3 DNA sequence: TGTGCCAGCAGCTTTTCAAGTAGGGGTAACATTCAGTACTTC. It yields the protein CASSFSSRGNIQYF.

This clonotype was found a few times. The chain has TRBV4-3 and TRBJ1-2; no reliable D call. Looked up from germline, CDR1 is LGHNA and CDR2 is YSLEER. Trimming pared 0 bases from V and 5 bases from J, leaving 19 bases between. CDR3 length: 17 amino acids. CDR3 protein: CASSQDMEMAASYGYTF. As DNA, the CDR3 is TGCGCCAGCAGCCAAGATATGGAGATGGCAGCCTCTTATGGCTACACCTTC.

This clonotype was detected a few times. The genes are TRBV27 and TRBJ2-1, with D perhaps TRBD1 or TRBD2 (6 bases each). Germline assignment: CDR1 MNHEY and CDR2 SMNVEV (reference sequence). The CDR3 has 15 amino acids. The V end was cut by 0 bases, the J end by 9 bases, with 15 bases between. The CDR3 region is CASSLSLPGGLEQFF. CDR3 sequence (DNA): TGTGCCAGCAGTTTATCGCTCCCTGGGGGGCTTGAGCAGTTCTTC.

The rearrangement uses TRBV7-8 and TRBJ2-7; 7 positions match TRBD2. Per germline, CDR1 SGHVS and CDR2 FQNEAQ. Germline trimming cut 5 bases from V and 3 bases from J; bases unmatched to any gene: 13. There are 16 residues in the CDR3. The CDR3: CASSPVTSVGGYEQYF. The CDR3, as DNA: TGTGCCAGCAGCCCAGTTACTAGCGTAGGTGGCTACGAGCAGTACTTC.

The chain joins TRBV25-1 to TRBJ1-5; weak D call: TRBD1 (5 bases). The germline CDR1 and CDR2 sequences are MGHDK and SYGVNS. The germline V and J ends were trimmed by 2 bases and 5 bases, with 10 bases remaining between them. CDR3 length: 14 amino acids. The CDR3 loop is CASSEAGVYQPQHF. DNA for the CDR3: TGTGCCAGCAGTGAAGCGGGGGTTTATCAGCCCCAGCATTTT.

The rearrangement links TRBV29-1 to TRBJ1-2; D gene unclear. This CDR3 spans 11 amino acids. Germline V gene data show CDR1 as SQVTM and CDR2 as ANQGSEA. V lost 5 bases, J lost 5 bases, and 9 bases lay in between. The CDR3 DNA sequence: TGCAGCGTTTTGGATGATTATGGCTACACCTTC. Encoded protein: CSVLDDYGYTF.

The rearrangement uses TRBV7-6 and TRBJ2-1, with D uncertain. Trimming removed 5 bases from V and 15 bases from J, with 17 bases in between. Germline V lookup: CDR1 SGHVS, CDR2 FNYEAQ. The CDR3 is 12 residues long. The CDR3 bases are TGTGCCAGCAGCCCTACAGAGGCTGGGTCGTTCTTC. This codes for CASSPTEAGSFF.

The V and J genes are TRBV28 and TRBJ1-2; TRBD1 is a possible D gene (5 bases). Deletions cut 3 bases from V and 7 bases from J, with 15 bases between. CDR3 size: 14 residues. Germline V CDR1 and CDR2: MDHEN, SYDVKM. CDR3 nucleotide sequence: TGTGCCAGCAGTTTCCCGGGGGAGGGCGGTGGCTACACCTTC. This sequence encodes CASSFPGEGGGYTF.

The V gene is TRBV10-3, the J gene TRBJ2-1; 10 nucleotides agree with TRBD2. Germline V gene sequence: CDR1 ENHRY, CDR2 SYGVKD. The CDR3 is 14 amino acids. Trimming cost V 10 bases and J 2 bases; bases outside gene matches: 5. CDR3 residues: CASLAGETYNEQFF. CDR3 coding DNA: TGTGCCAGCCTAGCGGGAGAGACCTACAATGAGCAGTTCTTC.

CDR3 nucleotide sequence: TGTGCCATCACCCCAGGGGACCACGAGCAGTACTTC. Protein: CAITPGDHEQYF. The J gene is TRBJ2-5, the V gene TRBV10-3; D might be TRBD1 (6 bases). The end of the DNA is better explained by TRBJ2-7, so the J call may be wrong. This CDR3 is 12 amino acids long. From germline, CDR1 is ENHRY and CDR2 SYGVKD.

The genes are TRBV6-5 and TRBJ2-5; TRBD1 or TRBD2 may be the D gene (5 bases each). The germline V gene encodes CDR1 MNHEY and CDR2 SVGAGI. V lost 6 bases to trimming and J lost 5 bases, with 22 bases between them. The CDR3 sequence is 16 residues long. The CDR3 DNA is TGTGCCAGCAGAAACGCCTGGAGGCTCCAGGGTGAGACCCAGTACTTC. The encoded protein is CASRNAWRLQGETQYF.

This clonotype was picked up a small number of times. The V gene is TRBV27, the J gene TRBJ1-6; 7 bases match TRBD1. In germline, CDR1 is MNHEY, CDR2 SMNVEV (reference sequence). There are 15 residues in the CDR3. Trimming took 6 bases from V and 11 from J; bases not matched to a gene: 13. The CDR3 sequence: CASRQFEPGQPPLHF. The CDR3 DNA is TGTGCCAGCAGACAGTTCGAACCGGGACAGCCACCCCTCCACTTT.

This clonotype has just a few counts. The chain is built from TRBV20-1 and TRBJ2-1; unclear D gene. CDR3 size: 11 residues. The ends were cut back, 6 bases at V and 10 bases at J, with 13 bases in the middle. Germline CDR1 and CDR2: DFQATT and SNEGSKA (reference sequence). CDR3 sequence reads: CSAPREWEQFF. CDR3 DNA sequence: TGCAGTGCCCCCCGAGAATGGGAGCAGTTCTTC.

V and J are TRBV4-2 and TRBJ2-5, with D unclear. Per the germline V gene, CDR1 is LGHNA and CDR2 is YNFKEQ. The CDR3 has 13 amino acids. Trimming stripped 2 bases from V and 2 bases from J, with 6 bases between. The CDR3 nucleotides read TGTGCCAGCAGCCAATGGAATCAAGAGACCCAGTACTTC. It is translated as CASSQWNQETQYF.

This clonotype showed up just a few times. CDR3 region: CASSPNRRNEQFF. The CDR3 nucleotides read TGTGCCAGCAGCCCGAACCGACGGAATGAGCAGTTCTTC. The chain couples TRBV7-2 to TRBJ2-1; D not resolved. Trimming removed 5 bases at V and 7 bases at J, with 12 bases between. CDR1 is SGHTA and CDR2 is FQGNSA in the germline V gene. The CDR3 contains 13 residues. Complete variable domain (other parts from reference TRBV7-2 and TRBJ2-1): GAGVSQSPSNKVTEKGKDVELRCDPISGHTALYWYRQSLGQGLEFLIYFQGNSAPDKSGLPSDRFSAERTGGSVSTLTIQRTQQEDSAVYLCASSPNRRNEQFFGPGTRLTVL.

This clonotype turned up a few times. The genes are TRBV27 and TRBJ1-2; 7 positions match TRBD1. This CDR3 spans 14 amino acids. From germline, CDR1 is MNHEY and CDR2 SMNVEV (reference sequence). J was trimmed by 2 bases and V by 10 bases; bases with no gene match: 10. The CDR3 loop reads CATRLGQVNYGYTF. The CDR3 nucleotides are TGTGCCACCCGACTCGGACAGGTGAACTATGGCTACACCTTC.

This clonotype was seen a handful of times. The chain uses TRBV20-1 and TRBJ2-1; D assignment may be TRBD1 or TRBD2 (6 bases each). V was clipped by 6 bases and J by 3 bases, with 15 bases between them. The germline CDR1 and CDR2 sequences are DFQATT and SNEGSKA (reference sequence). The CDR3 runs 14 residues. CDR3: CSAPGDTDYNEQFF. CDR3 DNA sequence: TGCAGTGCCCCGGGGGACACTGACTACAATGAGCAGTTCTTC.